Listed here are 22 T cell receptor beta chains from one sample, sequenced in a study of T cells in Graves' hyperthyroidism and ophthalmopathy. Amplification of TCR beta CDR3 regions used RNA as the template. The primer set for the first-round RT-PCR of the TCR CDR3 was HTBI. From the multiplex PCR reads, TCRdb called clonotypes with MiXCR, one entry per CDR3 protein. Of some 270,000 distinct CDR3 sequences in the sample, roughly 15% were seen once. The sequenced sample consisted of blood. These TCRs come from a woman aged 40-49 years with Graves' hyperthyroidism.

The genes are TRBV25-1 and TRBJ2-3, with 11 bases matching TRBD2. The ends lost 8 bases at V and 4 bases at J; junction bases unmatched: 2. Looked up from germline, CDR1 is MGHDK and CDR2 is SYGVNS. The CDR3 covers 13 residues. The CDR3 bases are TGTGCCAGCTTAGCGGGAGGGCCAGATACGCAGTATTTT. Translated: CASLAGGPDTQYF.

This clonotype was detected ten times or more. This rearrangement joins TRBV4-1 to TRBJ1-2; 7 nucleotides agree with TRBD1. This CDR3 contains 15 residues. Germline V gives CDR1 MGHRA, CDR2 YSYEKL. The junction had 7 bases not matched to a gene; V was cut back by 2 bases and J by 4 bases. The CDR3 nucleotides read TGCGCCAGCAGCCAAACAGGGGCCCAAGGCTATGGCTACACCTTC. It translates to CASSQTGAQGYGYTF.

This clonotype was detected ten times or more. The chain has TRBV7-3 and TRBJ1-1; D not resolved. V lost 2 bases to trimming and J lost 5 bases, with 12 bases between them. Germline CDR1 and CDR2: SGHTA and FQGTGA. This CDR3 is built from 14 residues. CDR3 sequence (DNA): TGTGCCAGCAGCTTAGATGTGTCCGAGACTGAAGCTTTCTTT. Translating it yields CASSLDVSETEAFF.

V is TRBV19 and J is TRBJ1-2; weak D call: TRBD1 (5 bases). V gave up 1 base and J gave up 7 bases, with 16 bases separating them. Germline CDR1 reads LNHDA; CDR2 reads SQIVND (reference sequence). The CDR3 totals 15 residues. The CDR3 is CASSIGQGGNLGYTF. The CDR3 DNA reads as TGTGCCAGTAGTATAGGGCAGGGTGGTAACCTTGGCTACACCTTC.

For the CDR3, the DNA is TGTGCCAGCAGTTTAGATCTTGCGGGGTTTCGGCGAGATACGCAGTATTTT. It encodes CASSLDLAGFRRDTQYF. The chain links TRBV12-3 or TRBV12-4 to TRBJ2-3; D possibly corresponds to TRBD2 (6 bases). V was shortened by 1 base and J by 5 bases, with 19 bases between the two germline ends. CDR3 length equals 17 residues.

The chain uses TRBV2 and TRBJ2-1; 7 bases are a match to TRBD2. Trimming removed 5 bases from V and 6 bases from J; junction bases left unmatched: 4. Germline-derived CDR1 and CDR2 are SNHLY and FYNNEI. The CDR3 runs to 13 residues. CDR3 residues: CASSYTSANEQFF. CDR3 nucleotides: TGTGCCAGCAGTTATACTAGCGCCAATGAGCAGTTCTTC.

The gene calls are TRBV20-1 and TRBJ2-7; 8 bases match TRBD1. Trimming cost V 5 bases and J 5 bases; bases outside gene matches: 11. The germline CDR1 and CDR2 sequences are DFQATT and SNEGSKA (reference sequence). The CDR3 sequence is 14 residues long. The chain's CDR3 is CSAAQGASLDEQYF. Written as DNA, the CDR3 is TGCAGTGCTGCTCAGGGGGCATCGCTGGACGAGCAGTACTTC.

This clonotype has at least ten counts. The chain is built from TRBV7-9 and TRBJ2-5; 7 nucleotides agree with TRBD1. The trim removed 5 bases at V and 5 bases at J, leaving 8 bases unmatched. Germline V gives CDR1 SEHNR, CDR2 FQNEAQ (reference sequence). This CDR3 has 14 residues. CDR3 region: CASSLGQPPETQYF. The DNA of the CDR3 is TGTGCCAGCAGCCTGGGACAGCCCCCGGAGACCCAGTACTTC.

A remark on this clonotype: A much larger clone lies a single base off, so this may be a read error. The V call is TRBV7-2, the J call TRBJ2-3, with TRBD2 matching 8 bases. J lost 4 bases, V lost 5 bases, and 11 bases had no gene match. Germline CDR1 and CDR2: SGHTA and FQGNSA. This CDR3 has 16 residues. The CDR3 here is CASSIETSAGADTQYF. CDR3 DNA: TGTGCCAGCAGCATTGAGACTAGCGCAGGTGCAGATACGCAGTATTTT.

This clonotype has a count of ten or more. Here the CDR3 DNA reads TGCAGTGCTAGAGAGGTCAGGGGGGTACAGAAAGGGACCCAGTACTTC. This gives the protein CSAREVRGVQKGTQYF. J is TRBJ2-5 and V is TRBV20-1, with D possibly TRBD1 on 7 matching bases. CDR3 length: 16 residues. Between the trimmed V and J ends, which lost 0 bases and 7 bases, there was a span of 21 bases. Germline V CDR1 and CDR2: DFQATT, SNEGSKA (reference sequence).

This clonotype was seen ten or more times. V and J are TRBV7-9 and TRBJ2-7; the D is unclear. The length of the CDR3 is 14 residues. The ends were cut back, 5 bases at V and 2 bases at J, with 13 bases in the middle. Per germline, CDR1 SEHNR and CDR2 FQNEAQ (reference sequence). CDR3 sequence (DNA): TGTGCCAGCAGCCCCCCCGCGACACCCTACGAGCAGTACTTC. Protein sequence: CASSPPATPYEQYF.

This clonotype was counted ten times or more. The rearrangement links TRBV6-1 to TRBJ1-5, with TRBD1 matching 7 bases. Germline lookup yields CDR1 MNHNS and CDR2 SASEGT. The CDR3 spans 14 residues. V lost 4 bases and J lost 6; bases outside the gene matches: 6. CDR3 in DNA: TGTGCCAGCAGTGGAGGGGGCGAAAGTCAGCCCCAGCATTTT. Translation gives CASSGGGESQPQHF.

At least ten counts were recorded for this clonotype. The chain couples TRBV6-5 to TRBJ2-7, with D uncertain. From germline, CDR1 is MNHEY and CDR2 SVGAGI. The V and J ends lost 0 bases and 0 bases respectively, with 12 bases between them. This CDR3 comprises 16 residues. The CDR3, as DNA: TGTGCCAGCAGTTACTCGCTAATGGGAAGCTCCTACGAGCAGTACTTC. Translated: CASSYSLMGSSYEQYF.

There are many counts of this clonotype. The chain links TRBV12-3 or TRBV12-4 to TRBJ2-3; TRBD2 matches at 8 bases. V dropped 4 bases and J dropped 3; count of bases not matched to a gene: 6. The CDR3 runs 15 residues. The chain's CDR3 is CASSWMLAGTDTQYF. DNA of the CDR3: TGTGCCAGCAGTTGGATGTTAGCGGGAACAGATACGCAGTATTTT.

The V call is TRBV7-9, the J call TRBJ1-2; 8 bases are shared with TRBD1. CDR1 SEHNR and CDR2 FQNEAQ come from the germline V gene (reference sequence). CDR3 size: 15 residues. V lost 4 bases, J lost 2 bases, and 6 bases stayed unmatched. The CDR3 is CASSSRSGGNYGYTF. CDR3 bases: TGTGCCAGCAGCTCTCGGTCAGGGGGCAACTATGGCTACACCTTC.

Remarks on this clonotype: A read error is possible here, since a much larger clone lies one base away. Here the CDR3 DNA reads TGTGCCAGCAGCTTATCCACCGGGGAAGAAGAGACCCAGTACTTC. It specifies CASSLSTGEEETQYF. The chain couples TRBV7-9 to TRBJ2-5; D is possibly TRBD2 (5 bases). Deletions cut 2 bases from V and 3 bases from J, with 13 bases between. In germline, CDR1 is SEHNR, CDR2 FQNEAQ (reference sequence). The CDR3 has 15 amino acids.

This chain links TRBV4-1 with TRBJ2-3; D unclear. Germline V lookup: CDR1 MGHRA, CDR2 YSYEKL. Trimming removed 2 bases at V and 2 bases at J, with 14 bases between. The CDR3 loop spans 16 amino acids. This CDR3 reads CASSQYDKPNTDTQYF. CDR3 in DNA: TGCGCCAGCAGCCAATACGACAAGCCGAACACAGATACGCAGTATTTT.

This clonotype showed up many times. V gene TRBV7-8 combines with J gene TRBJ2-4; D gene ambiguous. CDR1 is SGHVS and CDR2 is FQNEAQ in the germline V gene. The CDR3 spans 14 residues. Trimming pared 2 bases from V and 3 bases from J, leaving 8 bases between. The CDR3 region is CASSLYPGKNIQYF. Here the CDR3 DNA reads TGTGCCAGCAGCTTATACCCAGGCAAAAACATTCAGTACTTC.

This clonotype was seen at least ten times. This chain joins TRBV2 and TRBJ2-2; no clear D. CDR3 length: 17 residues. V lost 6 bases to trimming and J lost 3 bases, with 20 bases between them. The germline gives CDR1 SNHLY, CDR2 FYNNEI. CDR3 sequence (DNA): TGTGCCAGCAGCGAAACCGGGCACCCTAGGGACACCGGGGAGCTGTTTTTT. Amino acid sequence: CASSETGHPRDTGELFF.

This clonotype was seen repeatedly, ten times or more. The CDR3 is CASSQARTAGELFF. For the CDR3, the DNA is TGTGCCAGCAGCCAAGCCCGGACAGCCGGGGAGCTGTTTTTT. This sequence joins TRBV3-1 and TRBJ2-2; a weak D match, TRBD1 (6 bases). CDR1 is LGHDT, CDR2 YNNKEL, per germline (reference sequence). The CDR3 is 14 amino acids. Trimming removed 1 base from V and 6 bases from J, with 9 bases in between.

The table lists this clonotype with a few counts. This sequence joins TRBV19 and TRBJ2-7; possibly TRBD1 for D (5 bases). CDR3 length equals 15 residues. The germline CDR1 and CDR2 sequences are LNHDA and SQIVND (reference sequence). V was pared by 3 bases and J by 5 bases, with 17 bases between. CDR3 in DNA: TGTGCCAGTAGTATGACAGTGGGAAGGTACGACGAGCAGTACTTC. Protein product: CASSMTVGRYDEQYF.

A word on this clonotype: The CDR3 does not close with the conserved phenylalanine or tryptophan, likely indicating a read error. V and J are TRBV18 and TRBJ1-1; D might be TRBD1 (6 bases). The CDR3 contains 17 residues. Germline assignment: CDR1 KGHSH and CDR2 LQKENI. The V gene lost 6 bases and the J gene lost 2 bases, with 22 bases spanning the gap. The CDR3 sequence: CASSRGGPAHLNTEAFL. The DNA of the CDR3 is TGTGCCAGCTCCCGGGGGGGGCCAGCGCATTTAAACACTGAAGCTTTCCTT.